This T cell receptor (beta chain) was observed in a study of blood T cell repertoires in COVID-19. Study at large: The origin of the acute and convalescent COVID-19 samples was the United States, Italy and Spain. The cDNA or gDNA used as material had been derived from T cells, B-cell-depleted T cells, or PBMCs.

Looked up from germline, CDR1 is KGHSH and CDR2 is LQKENI. CDR3 length equals 14 residues. V was clipped by 5 bases and J by 0 bases, with 7 bases between them. In the study's own analysis: The authors estimated nucleated cell counts from reference gene primer amplification. The data were produced by immunoSEQ multiplex PCR, yet TCRdb's version contains in-frame clones alone and is incomplete. V, J and clone size were drawn from that table, and D and trimming were deduced from the DNA. The top ten hold 6.5% to 9% of the sample, which has about 120,000 clones, roughly three quarters seen once. Material for sequencing was peripheral blood. The chain carries TRBV18 and TRBJ1-4; the D gene is possibly TRBD1 (6 bases). This TCR came from a human donor in a cohort sampled during active COVID-19. The CDR3 sequence: CASSAGATNEKLFF. The CDR3 region has the DNA TGTGCCAGCTCAGCAGGGGCAACTAATGAAAAACTGTTTTTT.